Listed below are T cell receptor beta chains from one sample, sequenced in a study of CD8+ T cells in alopecia areata. The protocol was immunoSEQ multiplex PCR, while the TCRdb copy is restricted to in-frame clones and leaves out a portion. This sample has roughly 200,000 clones, with 35% to 40% found just once. This specimen was CD4+ T cells sorted from blood, taken at roughly week 30, from a patient treated with tofacitinib. These receptors all come from a human donor with alopecia areata. CDR3s include the opening cysteine and the closing phenylalanine or tryptophan. D genes are given only for firm matches. Clone size is shown for a subset of rows, as once, few, many or a class of expanded clone.

d_gene: .
abundance: few
j_gene: TRBJ1-1
v_gene: TRBV28
CDR3aa: CASSHILAFF
CDR3nt: TGTGCCAGCAGCCACATTTTGGCTTTCTTT

d_gene: .
abundance: .
j_gene: TRBJ1-6
v_gene: TRBV6-5
CDR3aa: CASKAGVNNSPLHF
CDR3nt: TGTGCCAGCAAGGCCGGGGTGAATAATTCACCCCTCCACTTT

d_gene: TRBD1
abundance: .
j_gene: TRBJ2-1
v_gene: TRBV13
CDR3aa: CASSRDRGRNNEQFF
CDR3nt: TGTGCCAGCAGCCGGGACAGGGGGAGAAACAATGAGCAGTTCTTC

d_gene: .
abundance: .
j_gene: TRBJ1-2
v_gene: TRBV6-1
CDR3aa: CASRAGGTDGYTF
CDR3nt: TGTGCCAGCAGAGCCGGCGGGACGGATGGCTACACCTTC

d_gene: .
abundance: .
j_gene: TRBJ2-5
v_gene: TRBV6-5
CDR3aa: CASRGLSSETQYF
CDR3nt: TGTGCCAGCAGGGGGCTGTCTAGTGAGACCCAGTACTTC

d_gene: .
abundance: few
j_gene: TRBJ1-1
v_gene: TRBV7-9
CDR3aa: CASSAMGGSGTEAFF
CDR3nt: TGTGCCAGCAGCGCCATGGGGGGAAGCGGCACTGAAGCTTTCTTT

d_gene: TRBD1
abundance: few
j_gene: TRBJ1-1
v_gene: TRBV7-9
CDR3aa: CAIRLGTGTNTEAFF
CDR3nt: TGTGCCATTCGTCTCGGGACAGGGACGAACACTGAAGCTTTCTTT

d_gene: .
abundance: .
j_gene: TRBJ2-1
v_gene: TRBV7-9
CDR3aa: CASSTLGEKNEQFF
CDR3nt: TGTGCCAGCAGTACACTCGGGGAAAAGAATGAGCAGTTCTTC

d_gene: TRBD1
abundance: .
j_gene: TRBJ1-4
v_gene: TRBV6-5
CDR3aa: CASSTDRGSEKLFF
CDR3nt: TGTGCCAGCAGTACCGACAGGGGATCCGAAAAACTGTTTTTT

d_gene: .
abundance: .
j_gene: TRBJ1-5
v_gene: TRBV30
CDR3aa: CAWSVTSNQPQHF
CDR3nt: TGTGCCTGGAGTGTTACTAGCAATCAGCCCCAGCATTTT

d_gene: TRBD2
abundance: .
j_gene: TRBJ2-3
v_gene: TRBV9
CDR3aa: CASSARDSGGAITQYF
CDR3nt: TGTGCCAGCAGCGCCCGGGACAGCGGGGGGGCAATTACGCAGTATTTT

d_gene: .
abundance: few
j_gene: TRBJ1-1
v_gene: TRBV15
CDR3aa: CATSREGRGNTEAFF
CDR3nt: TGTGCCACCAGCAGAGAAGGGAGGGGGAACACTGAAGCTTTCTTT

d_gene: TRBD1
abundance: .
j_gene: TRBJ2-7
v_gene: TRBV27
CDR3aa: CASRPWSGGNEQYF
CDR3nt: TGTGCCAGCCGCCCCTGGTCAGGGGGCAACGAGCAGTACTTC

d_gene: TRBD1
abundance: .
j_gene: TRBJ2-1
v_gene: TRBV30
CDR3aa: CAWRTGVSYNEQFF
CDR3nt: TGTGCCTGGAGGACAGGGGTGTCCTACAATGAGCAGTTCTTC

d_gene: TRBD2
abundance: few
j_gene: TRBJ2-1
v_gene: TRBV4-1
CDR3aa: CASSGPAGGPNEQFF
CDR3nt: TGCGCCAGCAGTGGTCCAGCGGGGGGGCCCAATGAGCAGTTCTTC

d_gene: .
abundance: .
j_gene: TRBJ1-3
v_gene: TRBV30
CDR3aa: CAWSVGTPGNTIYF
CDR3nt: TGTGCCTGGAGTGTTGGAACTCCTGGAAACACCATATATTTT

d_gene: .
abundance: .
j_gene: TRBJ1-1
v_gene: TRBV30
CDR3aa: CAWSVVRQRKSEAFF
CDR3nt: TGTGCCTGGAGTGTGGTTCGGCAGAGAAAGTCTGAAGCTTTCTTT

d_gene: .
abundance: .
j_gene: TRBJ1-5
v_gene: TRBV4-1
CDR3aa: CASSQVAEGPPQHF
CDR3nt: TGCGCCAGCAGCCAAGTCGCCGAGGGACCGCCCCAGCATTTT

d_gene: .
abundance: .
j_gene: TRBJ2-5
v_gene: TRBV30
CDR3aa: CAWMSGSGTQYF
CDR3nt: TGTGCCTGGATGTCAGGGTCCGGGACCCAGTACTTC

d_gene: TRBD2
abundance: .
j_gene: TRBJ2-1
v_gene: TRBV5-6
CDR3aa: CASSLDSGVTFNEQFF
CDR3nt: TGTGCCAGCAGCTTGGATAGCGGGGTTACCTTCAATGAGCAGTTCTTC

d_gene: TRBD1
abundance: .
j_gene: TRBJ1-1
v_gene: TRBV6-6
CDR3aa: CASGQGDTEAFF
CDR3nt: TGTGCCAGCGGACAGGGTGACACTGAAGCTTTCTTT

d_gene: .
abundance: .
j_gene: TRBJ2-5
v_gene: TRBV9
CDR3aa: CASSVGSGQETQYF
CDR3nt: TGTGCCAGCAGCGTAGGGAGCGGGCAAGAGACCCAGTACTTC

d_gene: TRBD2
abundance: .
j_gene: TRBJ2-3
v_gene: TRBV5-1
CDR3aa: CASSLPGLAGGRDTQYF
CDR3nt: TGCGCCAGCAGCTTACCGGGACTAGCGGGGGGCCGAGATACGCAGTATTTT

d_gene: TRBD1
abundance: .
j_gene: TRBJ2-1
v_gene: TRBV2
CDR3aa: CASTVDRDNEQFF
CDR3nt: TGTGCCAGCACCGTGGACAGGGACAATGAGCAGTTCTTC